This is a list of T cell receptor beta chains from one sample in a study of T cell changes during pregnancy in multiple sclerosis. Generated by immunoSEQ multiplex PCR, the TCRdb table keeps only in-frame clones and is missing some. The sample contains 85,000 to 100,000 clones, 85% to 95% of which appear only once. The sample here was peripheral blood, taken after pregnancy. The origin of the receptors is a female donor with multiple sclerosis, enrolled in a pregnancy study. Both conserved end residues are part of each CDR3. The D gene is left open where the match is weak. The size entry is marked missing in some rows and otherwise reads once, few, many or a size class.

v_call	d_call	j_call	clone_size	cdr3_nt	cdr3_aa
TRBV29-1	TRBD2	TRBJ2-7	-	TGCAGCGTTATGATTGATATAGCGGGAGCACACTACGAGCAGTACTTC	CSVMIDIAGAHYEQYF
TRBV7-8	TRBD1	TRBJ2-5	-	TGTGCCAGCAGCGCCCGGGAAGTAGACAGGGGTGGGGAGACCCAGTACTTC	CASSAREVDRGGETQYF
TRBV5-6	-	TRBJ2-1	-	TGTGCCAGCAGCCGAGGAGGGACAGACTACAATGAGCAGTTCTTC	CASSRGGTDYNEQFF
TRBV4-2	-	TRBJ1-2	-	TGTGCCAGCAGCCAGGGACACAACTATGGCTACACCTTC	CASSQGHNYGYTF
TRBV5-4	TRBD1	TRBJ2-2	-	TGTGCCAGCAGATGGGGACAGGGTATAGCCGGGGAGCTGTTTTTT	CASRWGQGIAGELFF
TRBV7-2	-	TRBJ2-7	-	TGTGCCAGCAGCTTAGGCCCAGGGGTTAGCGAGCAGTACTTC	CASSLGPGVSEQYF
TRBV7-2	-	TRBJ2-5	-	TGTGCCAGCAGCTTAGTTGGGGGGAGGGAGACCCAGTACTTC	CASSLVGGRETQYF
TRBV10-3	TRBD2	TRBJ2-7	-	TGTGCCATCAGTGTAGGAGACGGCAGGGAGGGCGAGCAGTACTTC	CAISVGDGREGEQYF
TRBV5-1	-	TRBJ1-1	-	TGCGCCAGCAGCCCACAACCCGAGGCGCTTGGAAGCACTGAAGCTTTCTTT	CASSPQPEALGSTEAFF
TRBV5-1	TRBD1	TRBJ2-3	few	TGCGCCAGCACCCGACAGGGGGCAGGAGATACGCAGTATTTT	CASTRQGAGDTQYF
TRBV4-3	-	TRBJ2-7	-	TGCGCCAGCAGCCCCTCATTTGACCCAGGGTCCTACTCCTACGAGCAGTACTTC	CASSPSFDPGSYSYEQYF
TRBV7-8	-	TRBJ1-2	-	TGTGCCAGCAGCTCCCGGACGGGGAACTATGGCTACACCTTC	CASSSRTGNYGYTF
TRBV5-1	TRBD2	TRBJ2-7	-	TGCGCCAGCAGTCCAGGGACTAGCGGCTACGAGCAGTACTTC	CASSPGTSGYEQYF
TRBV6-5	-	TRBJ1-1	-	TGTGCCAGCAGCCGCCGGACGGAAAGAGGAGGAAAAGCTTTCTTT	CASSRRTERGGKAFF
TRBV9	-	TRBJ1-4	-	TGTGCCAGCAGCGAACAGGGCGTCGGTGAAAAACTGTTTTTT	CASSEQGVGEKLFF
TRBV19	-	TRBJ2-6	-	TGTGCCAGCACAGGGACTGGGGCCAACGTCCTGACTTTC	CASTGTGANVLTF
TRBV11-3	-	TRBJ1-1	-	TGTGCCAGCAGCTTAGAAGGGGACACTGAAGCTTTCTTT	CASSLEGDTEAFF
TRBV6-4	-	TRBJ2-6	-	TGTGCCAGCAGTGACTCCAGGGCCTCTGGGGCCAACGTCCTGACTTTC	CASSDSRASGANVLTF
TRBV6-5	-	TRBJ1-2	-	TGTGCCAGCAGTTACGGGTTACAAGAGGCTAACTATGGCTACACCTTC	CASSYGLQEANYGYTF
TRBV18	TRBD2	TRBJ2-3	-	TGTGCCAGCTCACCAGCGGGAGATCGCACAGATACGCAGTATTTT	CASSPAGDRTDTQYF
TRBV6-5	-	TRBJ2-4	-	TGTGCCAGCAGTTACTCGAGCTCCGTAGCCAAAAACATTCAGTACTTC	CASSYSSSVAKNIQYF
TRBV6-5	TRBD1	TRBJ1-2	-	TGTGCCAGCAGTGGACAGGGGGGAGGGTCTGGCTACACCTTC	CASSGQGGGSGYTF
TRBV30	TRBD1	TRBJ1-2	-	TGTGCCCACGGACAGGACCTCTATGGCTACACCTTC	CAHGQDLYGYTF
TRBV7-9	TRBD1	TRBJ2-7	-	TGTGCCAGCAGCTCAAGACAGGGGGCGTCCTACGAGCAGTACTTC	CASSSRQGASYEQYF
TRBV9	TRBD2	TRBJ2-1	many	TGTGCCAGCAGCGTAGTGAGCGGGGGTGGGGGCAATGAGCAGTTCTTC	CASSVVSGGGGNEQFF
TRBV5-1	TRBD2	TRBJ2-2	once	TGCGCCAGCAACTCAGCGGGACTGATCACCGGGGAGCTGTTTTTT	CASNSAGLITGELFF
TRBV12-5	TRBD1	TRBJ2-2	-	TGTGCTAGTGGTTTGCCCTCAGGGGGCCCCACCGGGGAGCTGTTTTTT	CASGLPSGGPTGELFF
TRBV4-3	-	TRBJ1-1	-	TGCGCCAGCAGCCAAGTAGTGTCGAACACTGAAGCTTTCTTT	CASSQVVSNTEAFF
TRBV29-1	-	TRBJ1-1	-	TGCAGCGCCCGACTGGAGACCATGAACACTGAAGCTTTCTTT	CSARLETMNTEAFF
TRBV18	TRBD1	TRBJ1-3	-	TGTGCCAGCTCATACTCCACAGGGGGAATATCTGGAAACACCATATATTTT	CASSYSTGGISGNTIYF
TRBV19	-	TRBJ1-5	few	TGTGCCAGTAGTCCCTCGGGGGGCATTTGGAATCAGCCCCAGCATTTT	CASSPSGGIWNQPQHF
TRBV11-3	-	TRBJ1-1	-	TGTGCCAGCAGTTCCAGAACCGGGGGGAACACTGAAGCTTTCTTT	CASSSRTGGNTEAFF
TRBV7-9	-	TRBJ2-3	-	TGTGCCAGCAGCCTCCAAGAAAGAGGGAATACGCAGTATTTT	CASSLQERGNTQYF
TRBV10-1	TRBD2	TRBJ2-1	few	TGCGCCAGCAGTGAGGCCTCTAGCGGGAGCAGTAATGAGCAGTTCTTC	CASSEASSGSSNEQFF
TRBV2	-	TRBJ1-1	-	TGTGCCAGCAGTGTGGAGGGGCGCACTGAAGCTTTCTTT	CASSVEGRTEAFF
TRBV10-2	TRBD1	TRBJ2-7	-	TGCGCCAGCAGAGGACAGGGATCCTACGAGCAGTACTTC	CASRGQGSYEQYF
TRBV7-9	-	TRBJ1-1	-	TGTGCCAGCAGCTTCGGGGGGTACATGAACACTGAAGCTTTCTTT	CASSFGGYMNTEAFF
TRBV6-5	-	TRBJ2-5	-	TGTGCCAGCAGTCATCAAGAGACCCAGTACTTC	CASSHQETQYF
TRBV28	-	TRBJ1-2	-	TGTGCCAGCAGTTCCCCCCTGTCTGGCTACACCTTC	CASSSPLSGYTF
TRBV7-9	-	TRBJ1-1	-	TGTGCCAGCAGCCGAGCGGGGTCTGAAGCTTTCTTT	CASSRAGSEAFF
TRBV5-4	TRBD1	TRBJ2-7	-	TGTGCCAGCAGCTTGGAATTGGGGGACAGCTACGAGCAGTACTTC	CASSLELGDSYEQYF
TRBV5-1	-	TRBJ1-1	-	TGCGCCAGCAGCTTGGAGACAGCCTTCAACACTGAAGCTTTCTTT	CASSLETAFNTEAFF
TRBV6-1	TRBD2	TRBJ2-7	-	TGTGCCAGCAGCACTAGCGGGAGGGGGTACGAGCAGTACTTC	CASSTSGRGYEQYF
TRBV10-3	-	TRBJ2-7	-	TGTGCCATCAGCGCCTACAGGGACGAGCAGTACTTC	CAISAYRDEQYF
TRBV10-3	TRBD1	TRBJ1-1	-	TGTGCCATCAGTGAGGGACAGGGGTTTGAAGCTTTCTTT	CAISEGQGFEAFF
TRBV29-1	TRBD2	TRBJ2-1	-	TGCAGCGTTGTTCAGGGTTTAGCGGGGGGCCACGGGCGGGATCCTGAGCAGTTCTTC	CSVVQGLAGGHGRDPEQFF
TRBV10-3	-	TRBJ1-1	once	TGTGCCATCAGTGAAGCTGGGGCCACTGAAGCTTTCTTT	CAISEAGATEAFF
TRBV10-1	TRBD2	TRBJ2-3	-	TGCGCCAGCAAGCGGGAGGCGTTCGATACGCAGTATTTT	CASKREAFDTQYF
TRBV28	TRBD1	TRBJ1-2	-	TGTGCCAGCAGGTGGACAGGGGGCAACTATGGCTACACCTTC	CASRWTGGNYGYTF
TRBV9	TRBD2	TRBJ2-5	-	TGTGCCAGCAGCGTAGGTCTAGCGGGGGGGGGTCAAGAGACCCAGTACTTC	CASSVGLAGGGQETQYF
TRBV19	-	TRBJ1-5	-	TGTGCCAGTAGTATGAGGCCGCTTAGCAATCAGCCCCAGCATTTT	CASSMRPLSNQPQHF
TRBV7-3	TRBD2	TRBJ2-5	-	TGTGCCAGCAGCTTAGGTCCGGGGGAGGGTACAGAGACCCAGTACTTC	CASSLGPGEGTETQYF
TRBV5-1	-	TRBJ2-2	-	TGCGCCAGCAGCTTTAGGGGTGCGAACACCGGGGAGCTGTTTTTT	CASSFRGANTGELFF
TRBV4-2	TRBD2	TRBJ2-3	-	TGTGCCAGCAGCCGAGCGGGAGTCGGCGCAGATACGCAGTATTTT	CASSRAGVGADTQYF
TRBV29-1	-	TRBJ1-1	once	TGCAGCGTTGAAGATATGCAGGGAGGGACTGAAGCTTTCTTT	CSVEDMQGGTEAFF